This T cell receptor beta chain was obtained from a study of shared clonotypes between healthy human individuals (dated by TCRdb to the early 2020s). In the study overall: A couple of women and a few men aged 18 to 49 years were included in the cohort. Leukapheresis yielded between about 0.8 and 9.5 billion PBMCs per donor. Libraries were prepared and TCR repertoires were sequenced by different laboratories using diverse techniques, in order to increase sequencing depth and limit assay-specific biases. To estimate repertoire size and how much clonotypes are shared between individuals, the study performed deep sequencing of blood TCR repertoires from roughly five healthy adults. For each donor, CD4 naive and CD4 memory were each run on three plates, CD8 naive on two plates, and CD8 memory on one plate.

V is cut by 1 base and J by 8 bases, and the space between the germline ends is 14 bases. In the germline V gene, CDR1 corresponds to SGHTA and CDR2 to FQGNSA. The CDR3 holds 15 amino acids from the cysteine to the phenylalanine. Just CDR3 DNA is preserved here, 45 bases in frame from base 1. General study outcomes and caveats: Estimated clonotype richness was generally larger for naive than for memory subsets. Pairwise subsampling indicated that sequencing depth was expected to affect the degree of clonotype sharing among donors. Sampling was restricted to blood, and TCR repertoires in tissue are likely to differ from TCR repertoires in blood. Because the study included a small number of donors, the genetic and exposure-history diversity represented was limited. When several donors were compared, the shared fraction of clonotypes was about 5.4% for naive CD4, about 4% for naive CD8, roughly 2.3% for memory CD4, and 0.4% for memory CD8. Incomplete sequencing was indicated by rarefaction of sorted-subset datasets, despite the large sequencing depth. Compared with non-shared clonotypes, the clonotypes found in all four sorted-subset donors had higher generation probabilities.

Note on this clone: Its antigen is not yet known. Base qualities are not recorded, but no much larger clone differs from it by a single base.

The donors were healthy, HIV-negative adults with no recently reported acute infections or vaccinations. Every donor was a Caucasian adult living in Nashville, Tennessee, USA. CD4+ T cells were enriched through magnetic negative selection, after which naive cells were positively selected on CD45RA and the remaining negative fraction served as the memory subset. After blood collection by leukapheresis, PBMCs were isolated using Ficoll-Histopaque density gradient centrifugation and then cryopreserved in the vapor phase of liquid nitrogen. Analytical flow cytometry was used to check the purity and quantity of each magnetically sorted T cell population. Genomic DNA was isolated from every sorted fraction and measured by UV absorbance on a Nanodrop 2000c. Using the deep immunoSEQ assay, TCR CDR3 regions were amplified from genomic DNA by multiplex PCR. Genomic DNA extracted from each cell subset was distributed evenly over all wells of several immunoSEQ 96-well plates, and each plate served as one replicate. For sorted subsets, about 200 ng genomic DNA, equal to about 30,000 T cell genomes, was loaded into each replicate PCR. Purified libraries were quantified with a Qubit 3.0 fluorometer, sized on a Bioanalyzer 2100, and re-quantified with the KAPA Library Quantification kit. Every immunoSEQ 96-well plate was sequenced on a dedicated single-read 150-cycle Illumina NextSeq 550 flow cell. The study's own analysis went as follows. Because the immunoSEQ output included only junctional sequences and no quality scores, the filtering could not be the same as the filtering used for full-length reads. Sequences were annotated with PyIR, a Python wrapper for IgBLAST v1.9, and V/J genes and CDR3 were assigned using IMGT germline references. Reads were removed for weak V/J assignments (E-value above 1e-6), missing CDR3, stop codons, out-of-frame junctions, or ambiguous translated residues. V3J clonotypes were defined by identical inferred V gene, J gene, and CDR3 amino acid sequence. Percentage overlap between repertoires was computed as shared unique clonotypes divided by the size of the smaller repertoire. Three approaches were used to assess repertoire richness: RTK rarefaction, the Chao1 estimator, and Recon v2.1 estimates of unobserved clonotypes. Generation probabilities for all TCRbeta clonotypes obtained by the gDNA method from a handful of donors were computed using OLGA. TCRdb took over this immuneACCESS table, retaining in-frame rearrangements with V and J assigned. Such tables are incomplete; in checked studies, under half of the missing clones stem from an unresolved V gene, and the remainder is unexplained. D and trimming were read from the DNA, whereas the V and J calls and clone size are those reported in that table. In all, the sample holds millions of clones, and roughly 94% of those were seen once. 0.13% of the sample is in the top ten clones.

This TCR came from a man younger than 35 in good health. Here the chain combines TRBV7-2 and TRBJ1-4; no D gene call is confident. The sequencing sample was made of naive CD4+ T cells sorted from blood. The cell subset or site label on this specimen signifies: CD45RA+ positively selected. The CDR3 region: CASSLGVRSREKLFF. In nucleotides, the sequence is TGTGCCAGCAGCTTAGGTGTCCGGAGCCGGGAAAAACTGTTTTTT.